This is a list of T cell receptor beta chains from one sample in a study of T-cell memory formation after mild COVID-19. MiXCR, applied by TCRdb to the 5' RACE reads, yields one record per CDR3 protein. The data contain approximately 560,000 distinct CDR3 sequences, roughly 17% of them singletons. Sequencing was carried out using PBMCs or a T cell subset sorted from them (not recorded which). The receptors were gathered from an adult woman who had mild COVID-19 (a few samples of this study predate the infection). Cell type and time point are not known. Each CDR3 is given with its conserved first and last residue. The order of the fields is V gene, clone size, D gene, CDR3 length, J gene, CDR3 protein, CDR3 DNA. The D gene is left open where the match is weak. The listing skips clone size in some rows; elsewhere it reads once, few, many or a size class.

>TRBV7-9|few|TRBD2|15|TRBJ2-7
CASSFPSGGIYEQYF
TGTGCCAGCAGCTTTCCGTCCGGGGGGATTTACGAGCAGTACTTC
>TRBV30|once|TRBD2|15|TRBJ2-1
CAWLGSSGSRNEQFF
TGTGCCTGGTTGGGCTCTAGCGGGAGCCGGAATGAGCAGTTCTTC
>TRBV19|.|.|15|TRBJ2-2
CASTPPPVGAGELFF
TGTGCCAGTACCCCGCCCCCTGTCGGAGCCGGGGAGCTGTTTTTT
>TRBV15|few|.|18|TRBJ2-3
CATSTRTSPVSRTDTQYF
TGTGCCACCAGCACCCGGACCTCTCCGGTTTCCCGCACAGATACGCAGTATTTT
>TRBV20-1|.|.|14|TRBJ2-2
CSARDVRSTGELFF
TGCAGTGCTAGAGATGTCAGATCCACCGGGGAGCTGTTTTTT
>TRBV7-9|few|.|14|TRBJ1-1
CASNLGGDSPEAFF
TGTGCCAGCAACCTCGGGGGAGATAGTCCTGAAGCTTTCTTT
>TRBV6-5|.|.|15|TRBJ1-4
CASSYSSTGREKLFF
TGTGCCAGCAGTTACTCGAGTACAGGGCGGGAAAAACTGTTTTTT
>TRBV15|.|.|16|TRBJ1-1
CATTPWGLELNTEAFF
TGTGCCACCACCCCCTGGGGACTAGAACTGAACACTGAAGCTTTCTTT
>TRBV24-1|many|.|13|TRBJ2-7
CATSQGILGEQYF
TGTGCCACCTCGCAGGGAATACTAGGCGAGCAGTACTTC
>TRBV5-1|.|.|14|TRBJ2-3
CASSLDGAADTQYF
TGCGCCAGCAGCTTGGATGGGGCCGCAGATACGCAGTATTTT
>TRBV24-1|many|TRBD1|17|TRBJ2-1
CATSDLGTGTAPNEQFF
TGTGCCACCAGTGATTTGGGGACCGGGACAGCCCCTAATGAGCAGTTCTTC
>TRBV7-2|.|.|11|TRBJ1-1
CARGQTTEAFF
TGTGCCAGAGGACAGACCACTGAAGCTTTCTTT
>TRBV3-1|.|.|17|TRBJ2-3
CASSQDRRDTGTDTQYF
TGTGCCAGCAGCCAAGATAGGCGGGACACTGGCACAGATACGCAGTATTTT
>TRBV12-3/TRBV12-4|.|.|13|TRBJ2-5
CASTLDSWETQYF
TGTGCCAGCACCCTCGACAGTTGGGAGACCCAGTACTTC
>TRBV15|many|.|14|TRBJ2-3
CATSIKVITDTQYF
TGTGCCACCAGCATCAAGGTTATAACAGATACGCAGTATTTT
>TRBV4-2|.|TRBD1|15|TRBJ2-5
CASSQDAGGEETQYF
TGTGCCAGCAGCCAAGATGCAGGGGGCGAAGAGACCCAGTACTTC
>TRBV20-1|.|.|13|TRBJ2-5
CSAPQGWQETQYF
TGCAGTGCCCCCCAAGGGTGGCAAGAGACCCAGTACTTC
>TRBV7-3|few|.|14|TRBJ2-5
CASSSQGVAETQYF
TGTGCCAGCAGCTCACAAGGGGTGGCGGAGACCCAGTACTTC
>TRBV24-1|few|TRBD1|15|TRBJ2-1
CATSDPTGLYNEQFF
TGTGCCACCAGTGACCCGACAGGGTTGTACAATGAGCAGTTCTTC
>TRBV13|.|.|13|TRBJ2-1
CASSGAWDNEQFF
TGTGCCAGCAGCGGAGCCTGGGACAATGAGCAGTTCTTC
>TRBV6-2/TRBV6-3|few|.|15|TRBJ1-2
CASRPSGTTNYGYTF
TGTGCCAGCAGGCCCTCCGGGACGACAAACTATGGCTACACCTTC
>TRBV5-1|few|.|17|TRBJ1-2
CASSLALPFDRNYGYTF
TGCGCCAGCAGCTTGGCTCTTCCCTTCGACCGAAACTATGGCTACACCTTC
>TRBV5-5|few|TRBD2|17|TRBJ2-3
CASSLILIAGGADTQYF
TGTGCCAGCAGCTTAATCCTTATAGCGGGGGGTGCAGATACGCAGTATTTT
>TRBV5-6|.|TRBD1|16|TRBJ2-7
CASSLGATGNTYEQYF
TGTGCCAGCAGCTTGGGTGCGACAGGGAATACCTACGAGCAGTACTTC
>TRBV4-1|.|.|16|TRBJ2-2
CASSHRTVTNTGELFF
TGCGCCAGCAGCCATCGAACCGTGACGAACACCGGGGAGCTGTTTTTT
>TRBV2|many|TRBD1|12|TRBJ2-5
CASSRGRETQYF
TGTGCCAGCAGCAGGGGGCGGGAGACCCAGTACTTC
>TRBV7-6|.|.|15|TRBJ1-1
CASSLIPAGSTEAFF
TGTGCCAGCAGCTTAATCCCCGCAGGCTCCACTGAAGCTTTCTTT
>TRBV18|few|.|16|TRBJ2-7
CASSPHLGGPLYEQYF
TGTGCCAGCTCACCACACTTGGGGGGGCCCCTTTACGAGCAGTACTTC
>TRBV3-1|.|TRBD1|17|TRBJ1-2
CASSQLYDRDRAGGYTF
TGTGCCAGCAGCCAGCTATACGACCGGGACAGGGCCGGTGGCTACACCTTC
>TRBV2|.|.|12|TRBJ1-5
CASSETRLVQHF
TGTGCCAGCAGTGAGACCCGTCTCGTCCAGCATTTT
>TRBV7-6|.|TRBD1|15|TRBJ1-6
CASSLGETGHSPLHF
TGTGCCAGCAGCTTAGGAGAGACAGGGCATTCACCCCTCCACTTT
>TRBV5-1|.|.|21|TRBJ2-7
CASSLVGVRGTMGDAAYEQYF
TGCGCCAGCAGCTTGGTCGGGGTGCGAGGGACGATGGGGGACGCAGCCTACGAGCAGTACTTC
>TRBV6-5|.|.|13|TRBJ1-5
CASSYEGRSPQHF
TGTGCCAGCAGTTATGAGGGTAGGTCGCCCCAGCATTTT
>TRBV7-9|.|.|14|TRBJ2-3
CASSLVWELDTQYF
TGTGCCAGCAGCCTCGTGTGGGAATTAGATACGCAGTATTTT
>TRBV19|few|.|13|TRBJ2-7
CASTPGQQYEQYF
TGTGCCAGTACCCCCGGACAGCAGTACGAGCAGTACTTC
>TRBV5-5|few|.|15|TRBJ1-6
CASSLRSSYNSPLHF
TGTGCCAGCAGCTTAAGAAGCTCCTATAATTCACCCCTCCACTTT
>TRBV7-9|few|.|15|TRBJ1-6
CASSDGGLYNSPLHF
TGTGCCAGCAGCGATGGGGGACTGTATAATTCACCCCTCCACTTT
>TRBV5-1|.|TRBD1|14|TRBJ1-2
CASSLGDRGNGYTF
TGCGCCAGCAGCTTGGGCGACAGGGGGAATGGCTACACCTTC
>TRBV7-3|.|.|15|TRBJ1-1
CASSLTGTLNTEAFF
TGTGCCAGCAGCTTAACCGGGACTTTGAACACTGAAGCTTTCTTT
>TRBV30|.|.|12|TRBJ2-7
CAWRGSAYEQYF
TGTGCCTGGAGGGGGAGCGCCTACGAGCAGTACTTC
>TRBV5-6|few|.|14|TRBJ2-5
CASSPGQGLETQYF
TGTGCCAGCAGTCCGGGGCAGGGATTGGAGACCCAGTACTTC
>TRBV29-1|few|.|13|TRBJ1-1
CSGGPSMNTEAFF
TGCAGCGGCGGGCCTTCGATGAACACTGAAGCTTTCTTT
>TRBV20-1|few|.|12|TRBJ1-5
CSARVGAQPQHF
TGCAGTGCTAGAGTGGGCGCTCAGCCCCAGCATTTT
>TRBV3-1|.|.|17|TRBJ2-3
CASSQDLAGIGTDTQYF
TGTGCCAGCAGCCAAGATTTGGCGGGGATCGGCACAGATACGCAGTATTTT
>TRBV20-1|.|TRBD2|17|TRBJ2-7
CSARDSTSGGLLGEQYF
TGCAGTGCTAGAGATTCGACTAGCGGGGGGTTATTAGGCGAGCAGTACTTC
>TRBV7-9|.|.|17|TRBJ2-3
CASSLAEWGTRTDTQYF
TGTGCCAGCAGCTTAGCTGAATGGGGGACCCGCACAGATACGCAGTATTTT
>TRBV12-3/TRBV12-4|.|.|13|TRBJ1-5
CASSSGLDQPQHF
TGTGCCAGCAGTTCCGGGTTGGATCAGCCCCAGCATTTT
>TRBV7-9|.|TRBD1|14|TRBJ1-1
CASRKGTGATEAFF
TGTGCCAGCAGAAAAGGGACAGGGGCCACTGAAGCTTTCTTT
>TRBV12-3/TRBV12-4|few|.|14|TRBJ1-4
CASSPGQFNEKLFF
TGCGCCAGCAGTCCCGGACAGTTTAATGAAAAACTGTTTTTT
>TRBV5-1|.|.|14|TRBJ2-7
CASSHYDSLKEQYF
TGCGCCAGCAGCCATTACGACAGTCTGAAGGAGCAGTACTTC
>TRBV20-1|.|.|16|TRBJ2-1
CSAPPLGTGLYNEQFF
TGCAGTGCTCCCCCGCTGGGAACAGGGTTGTACAATGAGCAGTTCTTC
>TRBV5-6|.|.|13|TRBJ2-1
CASSTRLGNEQFF
TGTGCCAGCAGCACCCGCTTAGGGAACGAGCAGTTCTTC
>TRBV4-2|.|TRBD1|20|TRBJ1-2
CASSQDLLRSDREEGDGYTF
TGTGCCAGCAGCCAAGATCTTCTTCGGTCGGACAGGGAGGAGGGGGATGGCTACACCTTC
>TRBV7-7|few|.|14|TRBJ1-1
CASSLTLLNTEAFF
TGTGCCAGCAGCTTAACCCTGTTGAACACTGAAGCTTTCTTT
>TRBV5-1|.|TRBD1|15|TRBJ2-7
CASSYSRDRGEEQYF
TGCGCCAGCAGCTATAGTCGGGACAGGGGAGAGGAGCAGTACTTC
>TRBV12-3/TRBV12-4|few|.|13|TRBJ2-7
CASRQDSSYEQYF
TGTGCCAGTCGACAAGATAGCTCCTACGAGCAGTACTTC
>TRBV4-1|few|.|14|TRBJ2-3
CASSGNTSTDTQYF
TGCGCCAGCAGTGGGAATACTAGCACAGATACGCAGTATTTT
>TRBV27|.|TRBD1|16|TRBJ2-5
CASSTLGQKSQETQYF
TGTGCCAGCAGTACCCTGGGACAGAAGTCCCAAGAGACCCAGTACTTC
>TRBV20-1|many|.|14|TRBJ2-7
CSALRGGSSYEQYF
TGCAGTGCTCTGAGGGGGGGGTCCAGCTACGAGCAGTACTTC